This T cell receptor beta chain appears in the sequencing data of a study of Ad26.COV2.S vaccination and SARS-CoV-2 variants. This clone was seen just once. Treatment noted: around 19 received Ad26.COV2.S at low or high dose, single or two shots; about 5 received placebo; per-sample allocation not given. After the first vaccine or placebo injection, samples were drawn on day 63. Sequencing used immunoSEQ multiplex PCR; TCRdb keeps in-frame clones, though not all of them. The table lists approximately 420,000 clones, 75% to 90% of them singletons. V dropped 2 bases and J dropped 5; count of bases not matched to a gene: 7. This CDR3 is 16 amino acids long. Per germline, CDR1 MNHEY and CDR2 SMNVEV (reference sequence).

The receptor was derived from a person aged 18-65 years who received the Ad26.COV2.S COVID-19 vaccine or a placebo. V and J are TRBV27 and TRBJ1-2; 11 nucleotides match TRBD1. Sequenced here: peripheral blood, sampled in a trial of Ad26.COV2.S vaccine versus placebo. The CDR3 DNA reads TGTGCCAGCAGTTTAACTGGGACAGGGGGGAGGTATGGCTACACCTTC. Protein: CASSLTGTGGRYGYTF.